Following are 10 T cell receptor beta chains from one sample sequenced in a study of cytotoxic CD8 clonotypes in ibrutinib-treated CLL. TCRdb's table, derived via immunoSEQ multiplex PCR, lists solely in-frame clones and lacks some. The sample lists over 110,000 clones, approximately 90% occurring once. Source: PBMCs, taken after 12 months of ibrutinib treatment. These receptors were obtained from a human donor with chronic lymphocytic leukemia.

This clone was counted once. The chain carries TRBV19 and TRBJ2-5; maybe TRBD1 (5 bases). V lost 1 base and J 3 bases, leaving 9 bases between the germline ends. The germline CDR1 and CDR2 sequences are LNHDA and SQIVND (reference sequence). The CDR3 has 14 amino acids. In DNA, the CDR3 is TGTGCCAGTAGTATAGGGACGGACAAAGAGACCCAGTACTTC. Its protein product is CASSIGTDKETQYF. The entire variable domain, with the rest obtained from reference TRBV19 and TRBJ2-5, is as follows: DGGITQSPKYLFRKEGQNVTLSCEQNLNHDAMYWYRQDPGQGLRLIYYSQIVNDFQKGDIAEGYSVSREKKESFPLTVTSAQKNPTAFYLCASSIGTDKETQYFGPGTRLLVL.

The chain carries TRBV7-3 and TRBJ2-1; TRBD2 matches 11 bases. The germline CDR1 and CDR2 sequences are SGHTA and FQGTGA. This CDR3 spans 15 amino acids. The V segment lost 2 bases and the J segment 10 bases; nucleotides outside the gene matches: 7. The CDR3 DNA follows: TGTGCCAGCAGCTTATATCTAGCGGGAGGAAAAGAGCAGTTCTTC. It encodes CASSLYLAGGKEQFF.

The table lists this clone with a few counts. V usage is TRBV28 and J usage is TRBJ1-5, with 11 bases lining up with TRBD1. The V and J ends lost 6 bases and 7 bases, in that order; junction bases with no gene match: 8. This CDR3 has 15 amino acids. Germline CDR1 MDHEN, CDR2 SYDVKM. CDR3 sequence: CASRAGDRGDQPQHF. Written as DNA, the CDR3 is TGTGCCAGCAGAGCAGGGGACAGGGGGGACCAGCCCCAGCATTTT.

The rearrangement uses TRBV19 and TRBJ1-3, with a possible D match to TRBD1 (5 bases). V was clipped by 6 bases and J by 4 bases, with 10 bases between them. This CDR3 is built from 13 residues. Looked up from germline, CDR1 is LNHDA and CDR2 is SQIVND (reference sequence). CDR3 amino acids: CASSAGSGNTIYF. CDR3 in DNA: TGTGCCAGTAGCGCAGGGAGCGGAAACACCATATATTTT.

The CDR3 nucleotides are TGTGCCATTAAGACGGACGCATATCAGCCCCAGCATTTT. Translation gives CAIKTDAYQPQHF. The chain uses TRBV2 and TRBJ1-5; D ambiguous. CDR3 size: 13 residues. V was cut by 10 bases and J by 5 bases, with 15 bases left in between. Germline CDR1 and CDR2: SNHLY and FYNNEI.

The CDR3 spells CASSIVGDQPQHF. DNA for the CDR3: TGTGCCAGTAGTATAGTGGGAGATCAGCCCCAGCATTTT. This sequence joins TRBV19 and TRBJ1-5; D is unresolved. The CDR3 runs 13 residues. Germline V gives CDR1 LNHDA, CDR2 SQIVND (reference sequence). V dropped 1 base and J dropped 5 bases, with 6 bases sitting between them.

The J gene is TRBJ1-4, the V gene TRBV19; D possibly corresponds to TRBD1 (6 bases). V lost 6 bases, J lost 1 base, and 9 bases lay in between. Germline V lookup: CDR1 LNHDA, CDR2 SQIVND (reference sequence). CDR3 length equals 14 residues. The CDR3 DNA follows: TGTGCCAGTAGAGGGGGTGTAACTAATGAAAAACTGTTTTTT. Translated: CASRGGVTNEKLFF. Full variable domain (missing parts from reference TRBV19 and TRBJ1-4): DGGITQSPKYLFRKEGQNVTLSCEQNLNHDAMYWYRQDPGQGLRLIYYSQIVNDFQKGDIAEGYSVSREKKESFPLTVTSAQKNPTAFYLCASRGGVTNEKLFFGSGTQLSVL.

Only a few counts were recorded for this clone. V gene TRBV6-6 combines with J gene TRBJ2-1; 10 bases are a match to TRBD1. After removal of 0 bases from V and 5 bases from J, the junction contained 4 bases not matched to a gene. Looked up from germline, CDR1 is MNHNY and CDR2 is SVGAGI (reference sequence). This CDR3 spans 16 amino acids. DNA of the CDR3: TGTGCCAGCAGTTACTCGAGACAGGGGGCGAACAATGAGCAGTTCTTC. This codes for CASSYSRQGANNEQFF.

J is TRBJ2-7 and V is TRBV5-8; D is perhaps TRBD2 (5 bases). Trimming took 7 bases from V and 3 from J, leaving 17 bases between them. The CDR3 runs to 14 residues. Germline values: CDR1 SGHTS, CDR2 YDEGEE. CDR3 nucleotide sequence: TGTGCCAGCTCTCGGCGGACTGGGGACTACGAGCAGTACTTC. Protein: CASSRRTGDYEQYF.

This chain joins TRBV7-6 and TRBJ2-3; 13 bases agree with TRBD2. Germline V gene data show CDR1 as SGHVS and CDR2 as FNYEAQ. Trimming at V came to 4 bases and at J to 4 bases, leaving 2 bases not matched to a gene. CDR3 length: 15 residues. The DNA of the CDR3 is TGTGCCAGCAGCTGGACTAGCGGGAGCCCAGATACGCAGTATTTT. It is translated as CASSWTSGSPDTQYF.